Listed below are T cell receptor beta chains from one sample, sequenced in a study of patients and donors after allogeneic stem cell transplantation. TCRdb analysed the RT-PCR reads with MiXCR anew, one entry per CDR3 protein. The sample comprises approximately 200,000 distinct CDR3 sequences, around 40% of which are singletons, and under 14% rests with the top ten. Material for sequencing was blood, either unsorted or a sorted T cell fraction (not recorded which). The receptors shown here come from a human donor who was either an allogeneic HSCT recipient or a stem cell or donor lymphocyte infusion donor (not recorded which). It is not recorded whose cells these are; they may come from a transplant donor. Both conserved end residues are part of each CDR3. Each record gives: clone size, J gene, V gene, D gene, CDR3 DNA, CDR3 protein. A D gene is named only where the DNA matches it firmly. Only some rows state a clone size, as once, few, many or a class for expanded clones.

>few|TRBJ1-5|TRBV5-1|-
TGCGCCAGCAGCTCGGAGGGCAATCAGCCCCAGCATTTT
CASSSEGNQPQHF
>few|TRBJ1-5|TRBV12-3/TRBV12-4|TRBD1
TGTGCCAGCAGCTCCCGCGGGACAGGGACAGGCAATCAGCCCCAGCATTTT
CASSSRGTGTGNQPQHF
>few|TRBJ1-1|TRBV7-9|-
TGTGCCAGCAGCGAACAGGAGAACACTGAAGCTTTCTTT
CASSEQENTEAFF
>few|TRBJ1-6|TRBV21-1|-
TGTGCCAGCAGCAAACGGCAAACAGGGTTCTCCTATAATTCACCCCTCCACTTT
CASSKRQTGFSYNSPLHF
>-|TRBJ1-1|TRBV12-3/TRBV12-4|TRBD1
TGTGCCAGCAGCCAACAGGGGGCGCACACTGAAGCTTTCTTT
CASSQQGAHTEAFF
>-|TRBJ1-1|TRBV12-3/TRBV12-4|TRBD1
TGTGCCAGCAGTTTAGTAGGGACAGGGCGCCCAACCCCCACTGAAGCTTTCTTT
CASSLVGTGRPTPTEAFF
>-|TRBJ2-2|TRBV25-1|-
TGTGCCAGCAGTGTTGAGGCTTATGTCTCCACCGGGGAGCTGTTTTTT
CASSVEAYVSTGELFF
>-|TRBJ2-3|TRBV20-1|-
TGCAGTGCTAGATGGGACACATCTAGCACAGATACGCAGTATTTT
CSARWDTSSTDTQYF
>few|TRBJ1-5|TRBV20-1|-
TGCAGTGCTGGGGTTGGCGGGGATCAGCCCCAGCATTTT
CSAGVGGDQPQHF
>-|TRBJ2-7|TRBV5-1|-
TGCGCCAGCAGCTTGCAAACATTGGGGGGCGAGCAGTACTTC
CASSLQTLGGEQYF
>-|TRBJ2-1|TRBV5-6|-
TGTGCCAGCAGCTTAAGGGGGGGTGAGCAGTTCTTC
CASSLRGGEQFF
>few|TRBJ1-6|TRBV4-1|TRBD1
TGCGCCAGCAGCCAAGTTCTGACAGGGTCCTATAATTCACCCCTCCACTTT
CASSQVLTGSYNSPLHF
>few|TRBJ1-6|TRBV5-1|-
TGCGCCAGCAGCTTAACAGACTATAATTCACCCCTCCACTTT
CASSLTDYNSPLHF
>medium-sized|TRBJ2-2|TRBV27|-
TGTGCCACCGCACAGGCGGCGAACACCGGGGAGCTGTTTTTT
CATAQAANTGELFF
>few|TRBJ1-4|TRBV5-1|-
TGCGCCAGCAGCTTGATGGCAGAGGGTGAAAAACTGTTTTTT
CASSLMAEGEKLFF
>-|TRBJ2-3|TRBV5-1|-
TGCGCCAGCAGCTTTACTTCCACCACAGATACGCAGTATTTT
CASSFTSTTDTQYF
>few|TRBJ1-1|TRBV4-1|-
-
CASSQLVGTGSSFF
>few|TRBJ1-1|TRBV18|-
TGTGCCGGACTAAAGGGACAGAACACTGAAGCTTTCTTT
CAGLKGQNTEAFF
>few|TRBJ1-1|TRBV12-3/TRBV12-4|TRBD1
TGTGCCAGCAGTTTAGCCCTAGGGACAGGGAACACTGAAGCTTTCTTT
CASSLALGTGNTEAFF
>few|TRBJ2-4|TRBV20-1|-
TGCAGTGCTAGAGGTCATAGTGGGGCGGGTCCCAAAAACATTCAGTACTTC
CSARGHSGAGPKNIQYF
>-|TRBJ1-5|TRBV7-2|-
TGTGCCAGCAGCCCCCGCGGAAGTCAGCCCCAGCATTTT
CASSPRGSQPQHF
>-|TRBJ1-6|TRBV5-6|-
TGTGCCAGCAGCTTGAGGGGAGAAAGTTCACCCCTCCACTTT
CASSLRGESSPLHF
>-|TRBJ2-7|TRBV27|-
TGTGCCAGCAGGAAGGGGGAGACCTACGAGCAGTACTTC
CASRKGETYEQYF
>-|TRBJ1-2|TRBV29-1|TRBD1
TGCAGTGATAAGGACAGGGCGGGTAATGGCTACACCTTC
CSDKDRAGNGYTF
>-|TRBJ1-1|TRBV14|TRBD1
TGTGCCAGCAGCCAAGTCAGGGGGAGTACTGAAGCTTTCTTT
CASSQVRGSTEAFF
>few|TRBJ1-2|TRBV18|TRBD1
TGTGCCAGCTCACCAAACCGGGGGACAGGGTCCAACTATGGCTACACCTTC
CASSPNRGTGSNYGYTF
>-|TRBJ1-5|TRBV9|-
TGTGCCAGCAGCGTAGGTGGCGTCAATCAGCCCCAGCATTTT
CASSVGGVNQPQHF